The clone carrying this T cell receptor (beta chain) was observed a few times. In germline, CDR1 is DFQATT, CDR2 SNEGSKA (reference sequence). The J segment lost 3 bases and the V segment lost 1 base, leaving 6 bases of the junction unmatched. The CDR3 runs 15 residues. MiXCR, applied by TCRdb to the RT-PCR reads, yields one record per CDR3 protein. This repertoire shows approximately 170,000 distinct CDR3 sequences, about a quarter found once; its top ten account for roughly 27%. These data belong to a study of patients and donors after allogeneic stem cell transplantation. The receptor was derived from a human donor who was either an allogeneic HSCT recipient or a stem cell or donor lymphocyte infusion donor (not recorded which). It is not recorded whose cells these are; they may come from a transplant donor. Sequencing was performed on blood, either unsorted or a sorted T cell fraction (not recorded which). The genes are TRBV20-1 and TRBJ2-1; 7 positions match TRBD2. The CDR3 loop reads CSARAGSGVYNEQFF. For the CDR3, the DNA is TGCAGTGCTAGAGCAGGGAGCGGGGTCTACAATGAGCAGTTCTTC.